This T cell receptor (beta chain) was identified during a study of PD-L1 blockade in urothelial cancer. Across the whole study: Males with urothelial cancer arising in the bladder constituted about 90% of the roughly 29 patients. A median of roughly 150,000 T cells was found in the blood samples. Whole-study findings and limits: Tumor-associated clones in blood expanded more at 3 weeks in durable-benefit patients. Where pretreatment blood TCR clonality fell below the median, better survival was predicted.

Indicated time point: peripheral blood 6 weeks after treatment start. Clones were sequenced by immunoSEQ multiplex PCR, and TCRdb holds only the in-frame ones, with some missing. The table shows some 120,000 clones, with about 91% occurring only once. Comment on this clone: As yet, its antigen is unknown.

This CDR3 has 14 amino acids. V lost 10 bases, J lost 0 bases, and 13 bases lay in between. Germline CDR1 MNHEY, CDR2 SVGAGI. This chain joins TRBV6-5 and TRBJ2-1; TRBD1 might be the D (7 bases). Sequenced material: PBMCs, taken around atezolizumab (anti-PD-L1) treatment. The TCR was taken from a man aged 55 to 70 with urothelial cancer. CDR3 nucleotide sequence: TGTGCCACCCGGCGGGACAGCTCCTACAATGAGCAGTTCTTC. Encoded protein: CATRRDSSYNEQFF.